These T cell receptor beta chains were read from a single sample in a study of T-cell memory formation after mild COVID-19. Via MiXCR, TCRdb re-called the 5' RACE reads, giving one row per CDR3 protein. The data show approximately 350,000 distinct CDR3 sequences, approximately 13% seen once. Sequencing was carried out using PBMCs or a T cell subset sorted from them (not recorded which). The source of these receptors is a man aged 18 to 35 who had mild COVID-19 (a few samples of this study predate the infection). Cell type and time point are not known. The CDR3 runs from the conserved cysteine through the conserved F or W. The D gene is left open where the match is weak. The size of a clone is reported for some rows only, either as once, few or many, or as a class for expanded clones.

clone size,D gene,J gene,V gene,CDR3 protein,CDR3 DNA
once,TRBD1,TRBJ1-1,TRBV5-1,CASTIQGAALNTEAFF,TGCGCCAGCACCATACAGGGGGCTGCCTTGAACACTGAAGCTTTCTTT
.,.,TRBJ2-7,TRBV7-2,CASSLFMGYEQYF,TGTGCCAGCAGCTTATTTATGGGCTACGAGCAGTACTTC
.,TRBD2,TRBJ2-2,TRBV9,CASSVLAGTTGELFF,TGTGCCAGCAGCGTTCTAGCGGGTACCACCGGGGAGCTGTTTTTT
.,.,TRBJ1-5,TRBV12-3/TRBV12-4,CASSLQWYQPQHF,TGTGCCAGCAGTTTACAGTGGTATCAGCCCCAGCATTTT
many,.,TRBJ1-3,TRBV3-1,CASSQETIGNTIYF,TGTGCCAGCAGCCAAGAAACGATTGGAAACACCATATATTTT
few,TRBD1,TRBJ2-7,TRBV3-1,CASSQAGTANYEQYF,TGTGCCAGCAGCCAAGCCGGGACAGCTAACTACGAGCAGTACTTC
.,.,TRBJ1-6,TRBV20-1,CSAIGQNDLSPLHF,TGCAGTGCTATCGGACAGAATGATCTTTCACCCCTCCACTTT
.,.,TRBJ2-5,TRBV28,CASSHSVETQYF,TGTGCCAGCAGTCATTCGGTGGAGACCCAGTACTTC
many,TRBD1,TRBJ2-7,TRBV5-1,CASSGGQVYEQYF,TGCGCCAGCAGCGGAGGACAGGTCTACGAGCAGTACTTC
many,.,TRBJ2-2,TRBV3-1,CASRAPLANTGELFF,TGTGCCAGCAGAGCGCCACTAGCGAACACCGGGGAGCTGTTTTTT
few,.,TRBJ1-5,TRBV20-1,CSARGGFLPVEQPQHF,TGCAGTGCTAGAGGGGGATTTCTCCCGGTAGAGCAGCCCCAGCATTTT
few,TRBD1,TRBJ2-3,TRBV7-9,CASSLPIRTGATDTQYF,TGTGCCAGCAGTTTACCTATACGGACAGGGGCCACAGATACGCAGTATTTT
.,TRBD1,TRBJ1-4,TRBV7-2,CASTQRYRGGEKLFF,TGTGCCAGCACCCAAAGGTACAGGGGAGGCGAAAAACTGTTTTTT
few,.,TRBJ1-2,TRBV5-1,CASAETEYGYTF,TGCGCCAGCGCTGAGACGGAATATGGCTACACCTTC